Listed below are T cell receptor beta chains from one sample, sequenced in a study of T-cell memory formation after mild COVID-19. TCRdb re-called the 5' RACE reads with MiXCR, one entry per CDR3 protein. This table holds some 410,000 distinct CDR3 sequences, more than 20% found once. What was sequenced was PBMCs or a T cell subset sorted from them (not recorded which). The source of these receptors is an adult woman who had mild COVID-19 (a few samples of this study predate the infection). Cell type and time point are not known. The CDR3 runs from the conserved cysteine through the conserved F or W. A D gene is named only where the DNA matches it firmly. Rows may omit the clone size; those that give it use once, few, many or a size class.

size	V	D	J	DNA	CDR3
-	TRBV4-1	TRBD2	TRBJ2-7	TGCGCCAGCAGCCAAGATCGGCGGGGGGCCCCGCTCAGATACTCCTACGAGCAGTACTTC	CASSQDRRGAPLRYSYEQYF
-	TRBV29-1	TRBD1	TRBJ1-5	TGCAGCGTTGCGGGACAGGGGTCTCAGCCCCAGCATTTT	CSVAGQGSQPQHF
few	TRBV27	-	TRBJ1-2	TGTGCCAGCACCCCAGGAGGACCGGGGGCCTATGGCTACACCTTC	CASTPGGPGAYGYTF
few	TRBV6-6	-	TRBJ2-2	TGTGCCAGCAGACCGGGGGCGAACACCGGGGAGCTGTTTTTT	CASRPGANTGELFF
-	TRBV5-4	TRBD2	TRBJ2-5	TGTGCCAGCAGCTCAACACGGTTCGGGAGGGAGACCCAGTACTTC	CASSSTRFGRETQYF
-	TRBV24-1	-	TRBJ2-7	TGTGCCACCAGTGACACAGAAGAGCAGTACTTC	CATSDTEEQYF
few	TRBV6-2/TRBV6-3	-	TRBJ1-1	TGTGCCAGCAGTTACTCCATAGCTGAAGCTTTCTTT	CASSYSIAEAFF
few	TRBV6-5	-	TRBJ1-4	TGTGCCAGCAGTTCTCAGGGTGTAAAGGAAAAACTGTTTTTT	CASSSQGVKEKLFF
-	TRBV7-8	TRBD1	TRBJ1-5	TGTGCCAGCAGCTCGGACAGGCATCAGCCCCAGCATTTT	CASSSDRHQPQHF
once	TRBV21-1	-	TRBJ1-6	TGTGCCAGCAGCAAAGGGAGGTGGGGGAATTATAATTCACCCCTCCACTTT	CASSKGRWGNYNSPLHF
few	TRBV7-2	TRBD1	TRBJ2-1	TGTGCCAGTAACAGGGGGCTCTCCTACAATGAGCAGTTCTTC	CASNRGLSYNEQFF
few	TRBV7-2	-	TRBJ2-7	TGTGCCAGCAGCTTAGCGCAGTCTTCCGAGCAGTACTTC	CASSLAQSSEQYF
-	TRBV5-8	-	TRBJ1-1	TGTGCCAGCAGTTTTTTTCTCCGAACTGAAGCTTTCTTT	CASSFFLRTEAFF
-	TRBV12-3/TRBV12-4	-	TRBJ2-1	TGTGCCAGCAGCCCTTGGACAGCCGGTTACAATGAGCAGTTCTTC	CASSPWTAGYNEQFF
-	TRBV6-2/TRBV6-3	-	TRBJ2-3	TGTGCCAGCGGGGGACGGACGGCAACTAGCACAGATACGCAGTATTTT	CASGGRTATSTDTQYF
-	TRBV10-3	TRBD2	TRBJ2-1	TGTGCCATCAGTGCCGGGACTAGACCTACCATTGAGCAGTTCTTC	CAISAGTRPTIEQFF
-	TRBV7-2	-	TRBJ1-1	TGTGCCAGCAGTCGAGCGGGCACCACTGAAGCTTTCTTT	CASSRAGTTEAFF
-	TRBV14	-	TRBJ1-1	TGTGCCAGCAGCCAAGTCGCCGGGAACACTGAAGCTTTCTTT	CASSQVAGNTEAFF
-	TRBV14	TRBD1	TRBJ2-7	TGTGCCAGCAGCCGGACAGGAGCCTCGTACGAGCAGTACTTC	CASSRTGASYEQYF
few	TRBV7-6	TRBD2	TRBJ2-5	TGTGCCAGCATTCGCGCTAGCGGGGGCCCTCAAGAGACCCAGTACTTC	CASIRASGGPQETQYF
-	TRBV5-1	-	TRBJ2-5	TGCGCCAGCAGCTCCAGGGGACTGATGGAAGAGACCCAGTACTTC	CASSSRGLMEETQYF
few	TRBV11-2	-	TRBJ1-6	TGTGCCAGCAGCTTAAACACAGGTTCCTATTCACCCCTCCACTTT	CASSLNTGSYSPLHF
-	TRBV6-5	-	TRBJ2-7	TGTGCCAGCAGTTACTCGGAGAGCTACGAGCAGTACTTC	CASSYSESYEQYF
many	TRBV7-6	TRBD2	TRBJ2-5	TGTGCCAGCAGCTTAGAATTACTAGCGGGAGGATCACAAGAGACCCAGTACTTC	CASSLELLAGGSQETQYF
-	TRBV27	-	TRBJ2-5	TGTGCCAGCAGTTTTACCGCGGGGACCCAGTACTTC	CASSFTAGTQYF
-	TRBV24-1	TRBD1	TRBJ2-1	TGTGCCACCAGTGATCCCGGGACAGGGGTGACATTCGATGAGCAGTTCTTC	CATSDPGTGVTFDEQFF
few	TRBV14	TRBD1	TRBJ2-7	TGTGCCAGCAGCGGGCAGGGGGTGAGGAACGAGCAGTACTTC	CASSGQGVRNEQYF
-	TRBV6-2/TRBV6-3	TRBD1	TRBJ2-1	TGTGCCAGCAGTTACCTTGGACAGGCTCACGAGCAGTTCTTC	CASSYLGQAHEQFF
-	TRBV9	-	TRBJ2-6	TGTGCCAGCAGCTCACTTCCCCGCGGAGCCTCTGGGGCCAACGTCCTGACTTTC	CASSSLPRGASGANVLTF
few	TRBV5-1	-	TRBJ1-6	TGCGCCAGCAGCTCCCCCGACGGAGATAATTCACCCCTCCACTTT	CASSSPDGDNSPLHF
few	TRBV5-1	-	TRBJ1-1	TGCGCCAGCAGCTTGCTGGTGCGGGGCCCCATGAACACTGAAGCTTTCTTT	CASSLLVRGPMNTEAFF